Below, 29 T cell receptor beta chains from the same sample are listed, as sequenced in a study of OX40 agonist ivuxolimab in advanced cancers. Data came from immunoSEQ multiplex PCR; TCRdb stores just in-frame clones and leaves some out. The table records more than 65,000 clones, 80% to 90% of them present only once. The sequencing here drew on CD4+ or CD8+ T cells sorted from blood, taken in a trial of the OX40 agonist ivuxolimab. The receptors shown here come from an adult with an advanced solid tumor such as melanoma, head and neck, liver or kidney cancer.

The V call is TRBV30, the J call TRBJ2-4, with D hard to call. The CDR3 is made up of 21 amino acids. The V end was cut by 0 bases, the J end by 0 bases, with 27 bases between. Germline assignment: CDR1 GTSNPN and CDR2 SVGIG (reference sequence). The DNA for the CDR3 is TGTGCCTGGAGTGTGAGTCCCACCCCAGCCCCACGGGCCCTAGCCAAAAACATTCAGTACTTC. This translates into CAWSVSPTPAPRALAKNIQYF.

The gene calls are TRBV27 and TRBJ2-3; TRBD2 agrees at 15 bases. This CDR3 is built from 15 residues. Germline values: CDR1 MNHEY, CDR2 SMNVEV (reference sequence). Losses at the gene ends were 10 bases for V and 2 bases for J; bases not matched to a gene: 4. Written as DNA, the CDR3 is TGTGCCACGGGACTAGCGGGAGGTTACACAGATACGCAGTATTTT. This sequence encodes CATGLAGGYTDTQYF.

This rearrangement joins TRBV7-2 to TRBJ2-2; D not certain. V lost 6 bases, J lost 1 base, and 0 bases lay in between. Germline loops: CDR1 SGHTA, CDR2 FQGNSA. The CDR3 runs 11 residues. CDR3 DNA sequence: TGTGCCAGCAGGAACACCGGGGAGCTGTTTTTT. Translating gives CASRNTGELFF.

This clone was counted many times. The chain carries TRBV6-1 and TRBJ2-2, with D possibly TRBD1 on 6 matching bases. Trimming removed 5 bases at V and 3 bases at J, with 13 bases between. The CDR3 spans 15 residues. The germline CDR1 and CDR2 sequences are MNHNS and SASEGT. CDR3 protein: CASSNTGIYTGELFF. In nucleotides, the CDR3 is TGTGCCAGCAGTAACACAGGGATTTACACCGGGGAGCTGTTTTTT.

The gene calls are TRBV11-2 and TRBJ1-6; no firm D call. The CDR3 consists of 17 residues. The germline V gene has CDR1 SGHAT and CDR2 FQNNGV. With 6 bases removed from V and 5 bases from J, the gap between germline ends came to 20 bases. CDR3 sequence reads: CASSSISGIANNSPLHF. CDR3 sequence (DNA): TGTGCCAGCAGTTCAATATCCGGGATCGCAAATAATTCACCCCTCCACTTT.

This rearrangement joins TRBV28 to TRBJ2-3; D is perhaps TRBD2 (5 bases). The CDR3 is made up of 11 amino acids. Trimming pared 0 bases from V and 14 bases from J, leaving 9 bases between. Germline lookup yields CDR1 MDHEN and CDR2 SYDVKM. The DNA for the CDR3 is TGTGCCAGCAGTTTATGGGACTCCCCGTATTTT. Translated, it gives CASSLWDSPYF.

The chain uses TRBV19 and TRBJ2-5; 13 bases fit TRBD2. Germline lookup yields CDR1 LNHDA and CDR2 SQIVND (reference sequence). The V segment lost 0 bases and the J segment 2 bases; nucleotides outside the gene matches: 3. The CDR3 totals 17 residues. The CDR3 loop is CASSIDGTSGTQETQYF. For the CDR3, the DNA is TGTGCCAGTAGTATAGACGGGACTAGCGGGACACAAGAGACCCAGTACTTC.

CDR3: CSARTGSQPQHF. DNA of the CDR3: TGCAGCGCACGGACGGGGTCCCAGCCCCAGCATTTT. This rearrangement joins TRBV29-1 to TRBJ1-5; D is unresolved. The V gene lost 7 bases and the J gene lost 7 bases, with 14 bases spanning the gap. Germline V gene lookup returns CDR1 SQVTM and CDR2 ANQGSEA. This CDR3 contains 12 residues.

The chain carries TRBV28 and TRBJ1-1, with no clear D. The ends were cut back, 5 bases at V and 2 bases at J, with 6 bases in the middle. The CDR3 sequence is 12 residues long. The germline gives CDR1 MDHEN, CDR2 SYDVKM. CDR3 sequence (DNA): TGTGCCAGCAGTAACCCTAACACTGAAGCTTTCTTT. Its translation is CASSNPNTEAFF.

The genes are TRBV18 and TRBJ2-7, with D perhaps given as TRBD1 or TRBD2 (5 bases each). There are 15 residues in the CDR3. Germline values: CDR1 KGHSH, CDR2 LQKENI. V was trimmed by 3 bases and J by 4 bases, leaving 16 bases between them. In DNA, the CDR3 is TGTGCCAGCTCACCCCCGTGGGGGTCCGGGTACGAGCAGTACTTC. It codes for CASSPPWGSGYEQYF.

V usage is TRBV6-5 and J usage is TRBJ1-5; the D is unclear. The germline V and J ends were trimmed by 6 bases and 0 bases, with 12 bases remaining between them. The CDR3 consists of 15 residues. From germline, CDR1 is MNHEY and CDR2 SVGAGI. The CDR3 sequence: CASRAPGSSNQPQHF. As DNA, the CDR3 is TGTGCCAGCAGGGCCCCCGGGAGTAGCAATCAGCCCCAGCATTTT.

The V gene is TRBV5-1, the J gene TRBJ2-3, with D possibly matching TRBD1 (5 bases). The germline CDR1 and CDR2 sequences are SGHRS and YFSETQ. The CDR3 length is 18 residues. V lost 0 bases and J lost 2, with 19 bases in between. CDR3 loop: CASSLEQGWRQDTDTQYF. The CDR3 DNA is TGCGCCAGCAGCTTGGAGCAGGGATGGCGTCAGGACACAGATACGCAGTATTTT.

The chain employs TRBV13 and TRBJ2-7; D may be TRBD2 (5 bases). Germline V CDR1 and CDR2: PRHDT, FYEKMQ (reference sequence). Trimming pared 4 bases from V and 4 bases from J, leaving 11 bases between. There are 13 residues in the CDR3. The CDR3, as DNA: TGTGCCAGCAGCTCCAGATCGGGGTACGAGCAGTACTTC. Its translation: CASSSRSGYEQYF. Drawing the rest from reference TRBV13 and TRBJ2-7, the complete variable domain is AAGVIQSPRHLIKEKRETATLKCYPIPRHDTVYWYQQGPGQDPQFLISFYEKMQSDKGSIPDRFSAQQFSDYHSELNMSSLELGDSALYFCASSSRSGYEQYFGPGTRLTVT.

J is TRBJ1-1 and V is TRBV7-6; D remains ambiguous. From germline, CDR1 is SGHVS and CDR2 FNYEAQ. The CDR3 has 13 residues. V lost 0 bases and J 2 bases, leaving 4 bases between the germline ends. The CDR3 DNA reads as TGTGCCAGCAGCTTAGCACAAAACACTGAAGCTTTCTTT. Protein sequence: CASSLAQNTEAFF.

The chain has TRBV7-2 and TRBJ1-6; no definite D call. The germline V gene has CDR1 SGHTA and CDR2 FQGNSA. The CDR3 has 12 residues. The V gene lost 3 bases and the J gene lost 10 bases, with 7 bases spanning the gap. The CDR3 DNA reads as TGTGCCAGCAGCTTTAATGCCTCACCCCTCCACTTT. Amino acids: CASSFNASPLHF.

The DNA for the CDR3 is TGTGCCAGCAGTTTTCGGTGGCAGGGTGGCACTGAAGCTTTCTTT. Translating it yields CASSFRWQGGTEAFF. The rearrangement links TRBV27 to TRBJ1-1, with D maybe TRBD1 (5 bases). Trimming took off 3 bases at V and 4 bases at J, with 15 bases between the two ends. Germline CDR1 MNHEY, CDR2 SMNVEV (reference sequence). The CDR3 totals 15 residues.

The chain uses TRBV6-4 and TRBJ2-7, with TRBD2 matching over 13 bases. The CDR3 totals 15 residues. After removal of 6 bases from V and 2 bases from J, the junction contained 4 bases not matched to a gene. Germline V lookup: CDR1 MRHNA, CDR2 SNTAGT. In DNA, the CDR3 is TGTGCCAGCAGCCTTACTAGCGGGGGGGCCTACGAGCAGTACTTC. Translating gives CASSLTSGGAYEQYF.

This chain connects TRBV5-4 to TRBJ1-4; D ambiguous. The CDR3 totals 13 residues. Trimming stripped 2 bases from V and 5 bases from J, with 7 bases between. Looked up from germline, CDR1 is SGHNT and CDR2 is YYREEE (reference sequence). The CDR3 nucleotides are TGTGCCAGCAGCTTAAACTTGAATGAAAAACTGTTTTTT. Protein: CASSLNLNEKLFF.

The rearrangement joins TRBV10-3 to TRBJ2-5; 9 nucleotides line up with TRBD1. This CDR3 is 17 amino acids long. Germline V gene lookup returns CDR1 ENHRY and CDR2 SYGVKD. V shed 6 bases, J shed 3 bases, and the junction held 14 bases outside the gene matches. CDR3 sequence: CAISKQGAPNREETQYF. The CDR3, as DNA: TGTGCCATCAGCAAACAGGGGGCGCCGAATCGGGAAGAGACCCAGTACTTC.

V usage is TRBV7-7 and J usage is TRBJ2-1; D gene ambiguous. The CDR3 length is 14 residues. Germline CDR1 SSHAT, CDR2 FNYEAQ (reference sequence). V lost 1 base and J 6 bases, leaving 10 bases between the germline ends. CDR3 sequence (DNA): TGTGCCAGCAGCTTAGGAGGAGAAGGCAATGAGCAGTTCTTC. Protein sequence: CASSLGGEGNEQFF.

V gene TRBV2 combines with J gene TRBJ2-7, with TRBD2 matching over 10 bases. Germline CDR1 and CDR2: SNHLY and FYNNEI. J was trimmed by 6 bases and V by 3 bases; bases with no gene match: 8. This CDR3 has 15 amino acids. The CDR3: CASSDGLAGVVEQYF. CDR3 DNA: TGTGCCAGCAGTGATGGGCTAGCGGGAGTGGTCGAGCAGTACTTC. The full variable domain, completed using reference TRBV2 and TRBJ2-7, is EPEVTQTPSHQVTQMGQEVILRCVPISNHLYFYWYRQILGQKVEFLVSFYNNEISEKSEIFDDQFSVERPDGSNFTLKIRSTKLEDSAMYFCASSDGLAGVVEQYFGPGTRLTVT.

V usage is TRBV19 and J usage is TRBJ2-7; 9 nucleotides match TRBD1. Trimming took 5 bases from V and 4 from J; bases not matched to a gene: 9. The V gene's germline CDR1 is LNHDA and CDR2 SQIVND (reference sequence). The CDR3 consists of 15 residues. The CDR3 is CASSASGTGMYEQYF. CDR3 sequence (DNA): TGTGCCAGTAGTGCCTCCGGGACAGGGATGTACGAGCAGTACTTC.

The chain couples TRBV5-4 to TRBJ2-2; D ambiguous. The CDR3 is made up of 15 amino acids. In germline, CDR1 is SGHNT, CDR2 YYREEE (reference sequence). Trimming left V 2 bases short and J 0 bases short, with 8 bases between. The CDR3 DNA reads as TGTGCCAGCAGCTTTAAATACGCGAACACCGGGGAGCTGTTTTTT. Its translation is CASSFKYANTGELFF.

This clone was seen a few times. The chain links TRBV5-3 to TRBJ1-5; D gene uncertain. TRBV5-3 is placed among ORFs of uncertain function. Trimming removed 4 bases from V and 4 bases from J, with 6 bases in between. This CDR3 spans 12 amino acids. The CDR3 DNA reads as TGTGCCAGAAGCAGCGCAAATCAGCCCCAGCATTTT. Translated: CARSSANQPQHF.

V gene TRBV6-5 combines with J gene TRBJ2-1; no clear D gene. The V end lost 3 bases, the J end lost 5 bases, and 11 bases lay between the germline ends. This CDR3 comprises 14 residues. Germline V lookup: CDR1 MNHEY, CDR2 SVGAGI. The CDR3 DNA reads as TGTGCCAGCAGTTATTGGGCAGGAGACAATGAGCAGTTCTTC. It encodes CASSYWAGDNEQFF.

This chain joins TRBV12-5 and TRBJ2-5; D possibly corresponds to TRBD1 (6 bases). Germline-derived CDR1 and CDR2 are LGHNT and FRNRAP. V lost 1 base and J 1 base, leaving 7 bases between the germline ends. The CDR3 spans 14 residues. The CDR3, as DNA: TGTGCTAGTGGTTTGGGGACAGCCCAAGAGACCCAGTACTTC. The encoded protein is CASGLGTAQETQYF.

This clone showed up just a few times. V usage is TRBV5-8 and J usage is TRBJ2-7; D not certain. The CDR3 extends over 12 amino acids. Trimming removed 7 bases at V and 6 bases at J, with 14 bases between. Germline V CDR1 and CDR2: SGHTS, YDEGEE. CDR3 in DNA: TGTGCCAGCGATCACCCTCGCTCCGAGCAGTACTTC. Translation: CASDHPRSEQYF.

V is TRBV27 and J is TRBJ1-6; D might be TRBD1 (6 bases). Germline values: CDR1 MNHEY, CDR2 SMNVEV (reference sequence). CDR3 length equals 14 residues. V was pared by 4 bases and J by 9 bases, with 13 bases between. For the CDR3, the DNA is TGTGCCAGCAGTTATCAGGGGATCGGTTCACCCCTCCACTTT. Its protein is CASSYQGIGSPLHF.

The sample holds a few counts of this clone. The rearrangement uses TRBV5-1 and TRBJ2-2, with D uncertain. Between the trimmed V and J ends, which lost 3 bases and 5 bases, there was a span of 11 bases. Germline assignment: CDR1 SGHRS and CDR2 YFSETQ. This CDR3 is built from 14 residues. DNA for the CDR3: TGCGCCAGCAGCTCACGACAAAATACCGGGGAGCTGTTTTTT. It is translated as CASSSRQNTGELFF.